Below are 28 T cell receptor beta chains sequenced from a single sample in a study of radiation and T cells in renal cell carcinoma (dated by TCRdb to the early 2020s). The method behind the library was the immunoSEQ multiplex PCR assay. The clones in this table, taken by TCRdb from immuneACCESS, are in-frame only. Not every clone is retained; where verified, under half of the shortfall comes from an unresolved V gene, and the cause of the rest is unknown. The sample yields 15,000 to 20,000 clones; 64% were counted once. The ten largest clones represent less than 30% of the sample. In the paper's terms, the time point label means: tumor resected at nephrectomy. This specimen's treatment or condition label, interpreted: 15 Gy SBRT to primary tumor, nephrectomy 4 weeks later. The source was tumor tissue, collected from a patient whose treatment included radiotherapy and nephrectomy. All receptors derive from a woman aged 70 to 79 with renal cell carcinoma.

V usage is TRBV11-1 and J usage is TRBJ2-1; D remains ambiguous. CDR3 length: 11 residues. Germline-derived CDR1 and CDR2 are SGHAT and FQDESV (reference sequence). Trimming shortened V by 6 bases and J by 10 bases, and 10 bases separated the two germline ends. The CDR3 loop is CASSETKEQFF. CDR3 coding DNA: TGTGCCAGCAGTGAAACAAAGGAGCAGTTCTTC.

The chain uses TRBV7-9 and TRBJ2-3, with 15 bases matching TRBD2. Germline loops: CDR1 SEHNR, CDR2 FQNEAQ (reference sequence). The CDR3 spans 14 residues. With 8 bases clipped from V and 5 bases from J, the junction kept 2 bases outside the gene matches. Here the CDR3 DNA reads TGTGCCAGCGGGACTAGCGGGAGGTTAGATACGCAGTATTTT. This translates into CASGTSGRLDTQYF.

This clone was seen a handful of times. This chain connects TRBV7-3 to TRBJ2-1; 7 bases map to TRBD2. Per germline, CDR1 SGHTA and CDR2 FQGTGA. Unmatched junction bases numbered 2, after V lost 5 bases and J lost 4 bases. The CDR3 is 13 residues long. The CDR3 DNA reads TGTGCCAGCAGCCGGACTAGTTACAATGAGCAGTTCTTC. Protein sequence: CASSRTSYNEQFF. Full variable domain (rest looked up from reference TRBV7-3 and TRBJ2-1): GAGVSQTPSNKVTEKGKYVELRCDPISGHTALYWYRQSLGQGPEFLIYFQGTGAADDSGLPNDRFFAVRPEGSVSTLKIQRTERGDSAVYLCASSRTSYNEQFFGPGTRLTVL.

In the case of this clone: Compared with germline, one end of the junction differs, possibly owing to a read error. Written as DNA, the CDR3 is TGTGCCATCAGTGACAGGGGGCAGTCTGAAGCTTTCTTT. Translating it yields CAISDRGQSEAFF. The chain links TRBV6-5 to TRBJ1-1; 10 bases agree with TRBD1. The CDR3 loop spans 13 amino acids. CDR1 is MNHEY, CDR2 SVGAGI, per germline.

This chain uses TRBV19 with TRBJ1-2; 7 bases align to TRBD1. Germline V gene lookup returns CDR1 LNHDA and CDR2 SQIVND (reference sequence). The CDR3 has 14 residues. J lost 8 bases, V lost 4 bases, and 10 bases had no gene match. In DNA form, the CDR3 reads TGTGCCAGTAGTACATCACAGGGGCGAAAAGGCTACACCTTC. It translates to CASSTSQGRKGYTF.

The rearrangement uses TRBV7-9 and TRBJ2-2; D is undetermined. CDR1 and CDR2 (germline): SEHNR, FQNEAQ (reference sequence). Trimming shortened V by 1 base and J by 11 bases, and 8 bases separated the two germline ends. The CDR3 runs 12 residues. CDR3 protein: CASSLGQTELFF. In DNA form, the CDR3 reads TGTGCCAGCAGCTTAGGGCAGACTGAGCTGTTTTTT. Full variable domain (outside the CDR3, taken from reference TRBV7-9 and TRBJ2-2): DTGVSQNPRHKITKRGQNVTFRCDPISEHNRLYWYRQTLGQGPEFLTYFQNEAQLEKSRLLSDRFSAERPKGSFSTLEIQRTEQGDSAMYLCASSLGQTELFFGEGSRLTVL.

The J gene is TRBJ2-3, the V gene TRBV5-1; D tentatively fits TRBD1 or TRBD2 (5 bases each). V lost 4 bases and J 4 bases, leaving 16 bases between the germline ends. Germline V gene data show CDR1 as SGHRS and CDR2 as YFSETQ. The CDR3 runs 15 residues. CDR3 in amino acids: CASSPGTLGADTQYF. For the CDR3, the DNA is TGCGCCAGCAGCCCCGGGACCCTAGGCGCAGATACGCAGTATTTT. Variable domain in full (rest from reference TRBV5-1 and TRBJ2-3): KAGVTQTPRYLIKTRGQQVTLSCSPISGHRSVSWYQQTPGQGLQFLFEYFSETQRNKGNFPGRFSGRQFSNSRSEMNVSTLELGDSALYLCASSPGTLGADTQYFGPGTRLTVL.

This clone has a count of ten or more. V gene TRBV11-3 combines with J gene TRBJ2-2, with 7 bases identical to TRBD1. The CDR3 length is 16 residues. Per the germline V gene, CDR1 is SGHNT and CDR2 is YENEEA. Unmatched junction bases numbered 8, after V lost 2 bases and J lost 5 bases. The CDR3 loop is CASSLYVTGLTGELFF. The CDR3, as DNA: TGTGCCAGCAGCTTATACGTGACAGGGTTAACCGGGGAGCTGTTTTTT.

This chain joins TRBV6-5 and TRBJ2-1; the match to TRBD2 covers 10 bases. The length of the CDR3 is 13 residues. V gave up 11 bases and J gave up 4 bases; unmatched junction bases: 5. Germline-derived CDR1 and CDR2 are MNHEY and SVGAGI. The CDR3 loop reads CAASSGRYNEQFF. In DNA, the CDR3 is TGTGCCGCCAGTAGCGGGAGGTACAATGAGCAGTTCTTC.

This clone was observed a few times. The same CDR3 is also encoded by other DNA sequences in this sample. This chain links TRBV6-6 with TRBJ1-2, with D possibly matching TRBD1 (6 bases). CDR3 size: 12 residues. V was shortened by 5 bases and J by 6 bases, with 10 bases between the two germline ends. CDR1 and CDR2 from the germline V gene are MNHNY and SVGAGI (reference sequence). CDR3 in DNA: TGTGCCAGCAGTCCACAGGGAGATGGCTACACCTTC. It encodes CASSPQGDGYTF.

This sequence joins TRBV20-1 and TRBJ1-2; no firm D call. V was shortened by 4 bases and J by 5 bases, with 8 bases between the two germline ends. The CDR3 extends over 11 amino acids. Germline CDR1 DFQATT, CDR2 SNEGSKA (reference sequence). The CDR3 reads CSATDVYGYTF. As DNA, the CDR3 is TGCAGTGCTACGGACGTTTATGGCTACACCTTC.

The sample holds a few counts of this clone. This chain uses TRBV2 with TRBJ1-3; D not resolved. Germline V gene sequence: CDR1 SNHLY, CDR2 FYNNEI. Trimming removed 4 bases at V and 0 bases at J, with 10 bases between. The CDR3 has 15 residues. This CDR3 is CASSGLQNSGNTIYF. The CDR3 bases are TGTGCCAGCAGTGGGTTACAAAACTCTGGAAACACCATATATTTT.

This chain connects TRBV4-2 to TRBJ2-3; D tentatively reads TRBD1 or TRBD2 (7 bases each). Germline V CDR1 and CDR2: LGHNA, YNFKEQ. The CDR3 consists of 16 residues. V was clipped by 2 bases and J by 3 bases, with 15 bases between them. The CDR3 spells CASSQLQGGGTDTQYF. DNA for the CDR3: TGTGCCAGCAGCCAACTTCAGGGGGGGGGAACAGATACGCAGTATTTT.

Concerning this clone itself: One end of the junction fails to match germline, which may point to a read error. V usage is TRBV6-6 and J usage is TRBJ2-3; 10 bases agree with TRBD2. The germline V gene has CDR1 MNHNY and CDR2 SVGAGI (reference sequence). The CDR3 runs to 15 residues. The CDR3 reads CASSDSSGGWRTQYF. The CDR3 DNA is TGTGCCAGCAGTGACTCTAGCGGGGGTTGGCGGACGCAGTATTTT.

A note on this clone: This probably arose from a read error, given a far larger clone one base away. Other DNA sequences from this sample encode an identical CDR3 as well. The J gene is TRBJ1-2, the V gene TRBV4-1; D not resolved. Germline CDR1 reads MGHRA; CDR2 reads YSYEKL. The CDR3 totals 13 residues. V was cut by 5 bases and J by 1 base, with 8 bases left in between. CDR3 nucleotide sequence: TGCGCCAGCAGCTTAGTTGATAACTATGGCTACACCTTC. This codes for CASSLVDNYGYTF.

On this clone: Since no conserved phenylalanine or tryptophan closes the CDR3, a read error is the likely cause. This chain links TRBV27 with TRBJ2-7; TRBD1 agrees at 9 bases. J lost 6 bases, V lost 5 bases, and 8 bases had no gene match. The CDR3 sequence is 14 residues long. Germline CDR1 reads MNHEY; CDR2 reads SMNVEV (reference sequence). The CDR3 loop reads CASSINRDRVEQYL. The CDR3 DNA is TGTGCCAGCAGTATTAACCGGGACAGGGTCGAGCAGTACTTA.

This CDR3 reads CASLGVHEQYF. The CDR3 DNA follows: TGTGCCAGCCTTGGGGTACACGAGCAGTACTTC. The V gene is TRBV28, the J gene TRBJ2-7, with D hard to call. Trimming stripped 8 bases from V and 5 bases from J, with 10 bases between. This CDR3 spans 11 amino acids. Germline V gene data show CDR1 as MDHEN and CDR2 as SYDVKM.

This clone occurred a few times. The rearrangement links TRBV19 to TRBJ1-5, with 7 bases identical to TRBD1. The CDR3 loop spans 16 amino acids. Per germline, CDR1 LNHDA and CDR2 SQIVND (reference sequence). The ends lost 1 base at V and 6 bases at J; junction bases unmatched: 9. The CDR3 sequence is CASSIGPGQSVQPQHF. Written as DNA, the CDR3 is TGTGCCAGTAGTATAGGCCCGGGACAGTCGGTTCAGCCCCAGCATTTT.

This clone has a single count. The V gene is TRBV9, the J gene TRBJ1-1; D not certain. V lost 0 bases and J lost 1, with 10 bases in between. This CDR3 has 15 residues. Germline assignment: CDR1 SGDLS and CDR2 YYNGEE. CDR3 region: CASSVEGQENTEAFF. CDR3 sequence (DNA): TGTGCCAGCAGCGTAGAGGGCCAGGAGAACACTGAAGCTTTCTTT.

The V call is TRBV25-1, the J call TRBJ1-2; maybe TRBD1 (5 bases). CDR1 MGHDK and CDR2 SYGVNS come from the germline V gene. The CDR3 is 12 amino acids. The germline V and J ends were trimmed by 2 bases and 5 bases, with 6 bases remaining between them. CDR3 region: CASSEGGYGYTF. The CDR3 nucleotides read TGTGCCAGCAGTGAAGGGGGATATGGCTACACCTTC.

The chain couples TRBV7-7 to TRBJ2-5, with D hard to call. The ends were cut back, 4 bases at V and 4 bases at J, with 10 bases in the middle. The germline gives CDR1 SSHAT, CDR2 FNYEAQ (reference sequence). The CDR3 loop spans 13 amino acids. CDR3 DNA sequence: TGTGCCAGCAGCTCGAACGCCGGAGAGACCCAGTACTTC. Amino acid sequence: CASSSNAGETQYF.

In this sample, this clone is medium-sized (0.01 to 0.1%). The chain recombines TRBV27 with TRBJ2-7; tentatively, D is TRBD2 (5 bases). Germline V lookup: CDR1 MNHEY, CDR2 SMNVEV (reference sequence). This CDR3 is built from 12 residues. Trimming stripped 5 bases from V and 0 bases from J, with 5 bases between. The CDR3 protein is CASSTSSYEQYF. The CDR3 DNA is TGTGCCAGCAGTACTAGCTCCTACGAGCAGTACTTC.

This chain links TRBV28 with TRBJ2-7, with 12 bases aligning to TRBD2. The CDR3 length is 15 residues. V lost 3 bases to trimming and J lost 6 bases; unmatched junction nucleotides: 6. Germline V lookup: CDR1 MDHEN, CDR2 SYDVKM. CDR3 loop: CASSLLLAGGSEQYF. CDR3 in DNA: TGTGCCAGCAGTTTGCTACTAGCGGGAGGTAGCGAGCAGTACTTC.

This clone has more than one count but fewer than ten. The CDR3 nucleotides are TGTGCCAGCAGTGAGTTCCAGGGGGCGCCCGGTGGCTACACCTTC. Translated: CASSEFQGAPGGYTF. This rearrangement joins TRBV2 to TRBJ1-2; TRBD1 matches 8 bases. CDR1 and CDR2 (germline): SNHLY, FYNNEI. The V and J ends lost 3 bases and 7 bases, in that order; junction bases with no gene match: 10. This CDR3 region has 15 residues. The entire variable domain, with the rest obtained from reference TRBV2 and TRBJ1-2, is as follows: EPEVTQTPSHQVTQMGQEVILRCVPISNHLYFYWYRQILGQKVEFLVSFYNNEISEKSEIFDDQFSVERPDGSNFTLKIRSTKLEDSAMYFCASSEFQGAPGGYTFGSGTRLTVV.

The V and J genes are TRBV7-6 and TRBJ2-5; D remains unclear. Trimming cost V 5 bases and J 5 bases, with 15 bases left between them. The CDR3 covers 14 residues. Per germline, CDR1 SGHVS and CDR2 FNYEAQ. In nucleotides, the CDR3 is TGTGCCAGCAGCAACGGCTTGAAGTTTGAGACCCAGTACTTC. Translating gives CASSNGLKFETQYF.

V and J are TRBV10-3 and TRBJ1-3, with 7 nucleotides matching TRBD1. Germline V gene lookup returns CDR1 ENHRY and CDR2 SYGVKD. The V segment lost 3 bases and the J segment 4 bases; nucleotides outside the gene matches: 6. The CDR3 is made up of 15 amino acids. The CDR3: CAISDPTGTGNTIYF. The CDR3 DNA is TGTGCCATCAGTGACCCGACAGGGACCGGAAACACCATATATTTT.

In its sample, this clone was seen a few times. V and J are TRBV7-9 and TRBJ1-4; TRBD1 is a possible D gene (6 bases). Germline CDR1 and CDR2: SEHNR and FQNEAQ (reference sequence). The V gene lost 5 bases and the J gene lost 10 bases, with 17 bases spanning the gap. The CDR3 is 14 residues long. For the CDR3, the DNA is TGTGCCAGCAGCCCGGCGGGGGGCGGAGGAAAACTGTTTTTT. This gives the protein CASSPAGGGGKLFF.

This chain joins TRBV4-1 and TRBJ1-4, with TRBD1 matching 8 bases. Unmatched junction bases numbered 12, after V lost 4 bases and J lost 8 bases. The CDR3 contains 16 residues. Germline V CDR1 and CDR2: MGHRA, YSYEKL. The CDR3 DNA sequence: TGCGCCAGCAGCCTCCCGGGGGCAGGGGGCGGGGAAAAACTGTTTTTT. It codes for CASSLPGAGGGEKLFF.